These 17 T cell receptor beta chains originate from one sample sequenced in a study of monozygotic twins with inflammatory bowel disease. TCRdb re-called the 5' RACE reads; every CDR3 protein appears as one record, without DNA. The sample data list 200,000 to 250,000 distinct CDR3 sequences. The specimen was blood. All receptors derive from a human donor with ulcerative colitis or Crohn's disease, or a healthy co-twin of an affected twin (not recorded which).

The chain has TRBV24-1 and TRBJ2-1. The CDR3 sequence is 13 residues long. From germline, CDR1 is KGHDR and CDR2 SFDVKD. The CDR3 loop is CATSDSLHNEQFF.

The chain combines TRBV3-1 with TRBJ1-6. The germline V gene encodes CDR1 LGHDT and CDR2 YNNKEL (reference sequence). There are 13 residues in the CDR3. This CDR3 reads CASSQIDGGPLHF.

The chain carries TRBV6-1 and TRBJ2-3; there is no DNA to check the TCRdb D call of TRBD2. The CDR3 covers 18 residues. Germline assignment: CDR1 MNHNS and CDR2 SASEGT. The CDR3 region is CASSDPPGLAGETDTQYF.

The chain links TRBV5-1 to TRBJ2-2; TCRdb outputs TRBD1, but without DNA this stays unchecked. Germline V gene lookup returns CDR1 SGHRS and CDR2 YFSETQ. This CDR3 spans 16 amino acids. CDR3 amino acids: CASSPGDNGNTGELFF.

The gene calls are TRBV20-1 and TRBJ2-3; the TCRdb D gene call, TRBD2, has no DNA to confirm it. The CDR3 extends over 14 amino acids. Germline assignment: CDR1 DFQATT and CDR2 SNEGSKA (reference sequence). The CDR3 sequence: CSAASGTSTDTQYF.

The gene calls are TRBV19 and TRBJ2-3; without DNA, the TCRdb call of TRBD2 cannot be checked. There are 19 residues in the CDR3. In germline, CDR1 is LNHDA, CDR2 SQIVND (reference sequence). CDR3 sequence reads: CASSSRISGRARGTDTQYF.

The genes are TRBV5-1 and TRBJ2-4; checking the TCRdb D call of TRBD2 is not possible without DNA. Germline CDR1 reads SGHRS; CDR2 reads YFSETQ. The CDR3 runs 16 residues. The CDR3 sequence is CASSLESGQPSNIQYF.

V gene TRBV30 combines with J gene TRBJ1-5; the TCRdb call, TRBD1, lacks DNA for checking. CDR3 length: 15 residues. The V gene's germline CDR1 is GTSNPN and CDR2 SVGIG (reference sequence). The CDR3 here is CAWSAGTGIDKPQHF. The full variable domain, completed using reference TRBV30 and TRBJ1-5, is SQTIHQWPATLVQPVGSPLSLECTVEGTSNPNLYWYRQAAGRGLQLLFYSVGIGQISSEVPQNLSASRPQDRQFILSSKKLLLSDSGFYLCAWSAGTGIDKPQHFGDGTRLSIL.

V and J are TRBV4-2 and TRBJ2-2. Germline V lookup: CDR1 LGHNA, CDR2 YNFKEQ. CDR3 length: 17 amino acids. CDR3 sequence reads: CASSHPYGSSTPGEPFF.

The rearrangement links TRBV18 to TRBJ2-1; the TRBD1 assignment by TCRdb is unverifiable without DNA. The CDR3 runs to 15 residues. Germline CDR1 KGHSH, CDR2 LQKENI. Here the CDR3 reads CASSPAGQGIDEQFF.

The genes are TRBV12-3 or TRBV12-4 and TRBJ1-3; TCRdb's assignment of TRBD1 cannot be checked, as there is no DNA. The CDR3 contains 16 residues. CDR3 loop: CASSSPHRVSGNTIYF.

The chain links TRBV14 to TRBJ2-1; the D call of TRBD1 rests on TCRdb alone, since no DNA is present to check it. Germline CDR1 and CDR2: SGHDN and FVKESK. The CDR3 has 17 amino acids. CDR3 loop: CASNQEFGGGQYNEQFF.

The chain links TRBV9 to TRBJ1-3. Germline CDR1 reads SGDLS; CDR2 reads YYNGEE. CDR3 size: 15 residues. The CDR3 loop is CASSGGGGSGNTIYF.

The chain is built from TRBV2 and TRBJ1-5. The CDR3 has 15 amino acids. CDR1 is SNHLY and CDR2 is FYNNEI in the germline V gene. CDR3 region: CASTETQYSNQPQHF.

The chain is built from TRBV4-1 and TRBJ2-7. Germline loops: CDR1 MGHRA, CDR2 YSYEKL. This CDR3 comprises 12 residues. The CDR3 reads CASSQDLFEQYF.

The V gene is TRBV20-1, the J gene TRBJ2-7; the TRBD2 assignment by TCRdb is unverifiable without DNA. Germline V gene lookup returns CDR1 DFQATT and CDR2 SNEGSKA (reference sequence). CDR3 length equals 14 residues. CDR3 residues: CSAWTSGSNNEQYF.

The V and J genes are TRBV6-1 and TRBJ1-5; lacking DNA, the TRBD1 call made by TCRdb goes unchecked. The CDR3 sequence is 16 residues long. Germline V CDR1 and CDR2: MNHNS, SASEGT. The CDR3 is CASSEPRTGGNQPQHF.